These 24 T cell receptor beta chains were all obtained from the same sample, sequenced in a study of blood T cell repertoires in COVID-19. The table came from immunoSEQ multiplex PCR; TCRdb's copy has only in-frame clones and leaves some out. The repertoire consists of roughly 130,000 clones, with around nine tenths occurring once and the leading ten covering roughly 4.8%. Sequencing was done on a sample of peripheral blood. The receptors here all came from a man aged 55 to 70 with COVID-19, enrolled during active disease.

V and J are TRBV4-3 and TRBJ2-1; 9 bases match TRBD2. The CDR3 length is 15 residues. The J segment lost 7 bases and the V segment lost 0 bases, leaving 4 bases of the junction unmatched. Germline V CDR1 and CDR2: LGHNA, YSLEER. The CDR3 DNA sequence: TGCGCCAGCAGCCAAGATAGCGGGAGTTGGAATGAGCAGTTCTTC. This sequence encodes CASSQDSGSWNEQFF.

The chain uses TRBV7-9 and TRBJ2-3, with 7 bases lining up with TRBD1. The germline gives CDR1 SEHNR, CDR2 FQNEAQ (reference sequence). The CDR3 extends over 17 amino acids. Germline trimming cut 5 bases from V and 1 base from J; bases unmatched to any gene: 12. The CDR3 nucleotides read TGTGCCAGCAGCACCCACAAGGGGGCGAGAGGCACAGATACGCAGTATTTT. This sequence encodes CASSTHKGARGTDTQYF.

The chain has TRBV11-1 and TRBJ2-5, with 7 bases fitting TRBD2. After removal of 2 bases from V and 3 bases from J, the junction contained 3 bases not matched to a gene. Germline assignment: CDR1 SGHAT and CDR2 FQDESV (reference sequence). This CDR3 is built from 14 residues. The CDR3 region has the DNA TGTGCCAGCAGCTTAAAGCTAGCGGAAGAGACCCAGTACTTC. It specifies CASSLKLAEETQYF.

This clone was seen a single time. The chain employs TRBV3-1 (or the pseudogene TRBV3-2) and TRBJ2-1; 8 bases are a match to TRBD1. The CDR3 spans 17 residues. J lost 7 bases, V lost 2 bases, and 13 bases had no gene match. Per germline, CDR1 LGHDT and CDR2 YNNKEL (reference sequence). CDR3 amino acids: CASSQSIPTGVWNEQFF. The CDR3 nucleotides read TGTGCCAGCAGCCAATCTATCCCGACAGGGGTGTGGAATGAGCAGTTCTTC.

A word on this clone: Other DNA sequences from this sample encode an identical CDR3 as well. The genes are TRBV18 and TRBJ1-6; D unresolved. The ends were cut back, 3 bases at V and 3 bases at J, with 9 bases in the middle. Germline assignment: CDR1 KGHSH and CDR2 LQKENI. The CDR3 contains 15 residues. CDR3 sequence reads: CASSPAGSYNSPLHF. The CDR3 DNA sequence: TGTGCCAGCTCACCTGCGGGAAGCTATAATTCACCCCTCCACTTT.

The chain has TRBV10-3 and TRBJ1-2; possible D gene TRBD1, 5 bases. The germline gives CDR1 ENHRY, CDR2 SYGVKD. The CDR3 sequence is 12 residues long. V was clipped by 6 bases and J by 4 bases, with 9 bases between them. For the CDR3, the DNA is TGTGCCATCAGAGGAGACAGCTATGGCTACACCTTC. As protein: CAIRGDSYGYTF.

The chain has TRBV2 and TRBJ2-1, with a possible D match to TRBD1 (6 bases). The germline V gene has CDR1 SNHLY and CDR2 FYNNEI. Trimming removed 7 bases at V and 10 bases at J, with 17 bases between. The CDR3 is made up of 13 amino acids. Here the CDR3 reads CASNTYREREQFF. CDR3 in DNA: TGTGCCAGCAACACCTACAGGGAAAGAGAGCAGTTCTTC.

This clone occurred once. The gene calls are TRBV3-1 (or the pseudogene TRBV3-2) and TRBJ2-1; TRBD2 matches at 9 bases. The CDR3 contains 17 residues. Trimming removed 0 bases from V and 7 bases from J; junction bases left unmatched: 10. The germline V gene encodes CDR1 LGHDT and CDR2 YNNKEL (reference sequence). The CDR3 loop reads CASSQDSIAGVRNEQFF. In DNA form, the CDR3 reads TGTGCCAGCAGCCAAGATTCCATAGCGGGAGTGAGGAATGAGCAGTTCTTC.

This clone turned up a few times. This sequence joins TRBV6-5 and TRBJ2-1, with 8 bases that match TRBD2. J was trimmed by 5 bases and V by 0 bases; bases with no gene match: 3. The germline gives CDR1 MNHEY, CDR2 SVGAGI. The CDR3 is 15 residues long. Here the CDR3 DNA reads TGTGCCAGCAGTTACTCCACTAGCGGTCACAATGAGCAGTTCTTC. Amino acids: CASSYSTSGHNEQFF.

The chain combines TRBV7-8 with TRBJ1-1, with TRBD1 identical over 9 bases. The J segment lost 0 bases and the V segment lost 4 bases, leaving 6 bases of the junction unmatched. Per germline, CDR1 SGHVS and CDR2 FQNEAQ. The CDR3 has 16 residues. The CDR3 sequence is CASSSTGTGMNTEAFF. The CDR3 DNA reads as TGTGCCAGCAGCTCGACCGGGACAGGGATGAACACTGAAGCTTTCTTT.

The chain has TRBV4-1 and TRBJ2-2, with 7 bases lining up with TRBD2. V was pared by 11 bases and J by 5 bases, with 5 bases of the junction left unmatched. This CDR3 is built from 12 residues. Germline CDR1 reads MGHRA; CDR2 reads YSYEKL. The CDR3 loop is CACGEGTGELFF. The CDR3 DNA reads TGCGCCTGCGGGGAGGGTACCGGGGAGCTGTTTTTT.

This chain joins TRBV19 and TRBJ2-7, with TRBD2 as a possible D gene (5 bases). Between the trimmed V and J ends, which lost 7 bases and 2 bases, there was a span of 12 bases. The CDR3 contains 13 residues. Germline CDR1 LNHDA, CDR2 SQIVND (reference sequence). CDR3: CASKATEAYEQYF. CDR3 in DNA: TGTGCCAGTAAGGCGACGGAGGCCTACGAGCAGTACTTC. The full variable domain, completed using reference TRBV19 and TRBJ2-7, is DGGITQSPKYLFRKEGQNVTLSCEQNLNHDAMYWYRQDPGQGLRLIYYSQIVNDFQKGDIAEGYSVSREKKESFPLTVTSAQKNPTAFYLCASKATEAYEQYFGPGTRLTVT.

J is TRBJ2-3 and V is TRBV7-7; D possibly corresponds to TRBD2 (5 bases). The CDR3 spans 15 residues. Germline-derived CDR1 and CDR2 are SSHAT and FNYEAQ (reference sequence). The V gene lost 5 bases and the J gene lost 3 bases, with 15 bases spanning the gap. CDR3 coding DNA: TGTGCCAGCAGCGTATCCCCCACTAGAACAGATACGCAGTATTTT. It encodes CASSVSPTRTDTQYF. Drawing the rest from reference TRBV7-7 and TRBJ2-3, the complete variable domain is GAGVSQSPRYKVTKRGQDVTLRCDPISSHATLYWYQQALGQGPEFLTYFNYEAQPDKSGLPSDRFSAERPEGSISTLTIQRTEQRDSAMYRCASSVSPTRTDTQYFGPGTRLTVL.

The chain employs TRBV6-4 and TRBJ2-1; D is ambiguous. The germline V gene has CDR1 MRHNA and CDR2 SNTAGT. This CDR3 comprises 14 residues. With 8 bases removed from V and 4 bases from J, the gap between germline ends came to 15 bases. The CDR3 region has the DNA TGTGCCAGCGGTCTAGGCGCATCTTACAATGAGCAGTTCTTC. The encoded protein is CASGLGASYNEQFF.

This clone was detected once. The chain recombines TRBV6-5 with TRBJ1-1; TRBD1 might be the D (5 bases). Trimming removed 4 bases from V and 3 bases from J, with 9 bases in between. The CDR3 is made up of 13 amino acids. The V gene's germline CDR1 is MNHEY and CDR2 SVGAGI. For the CDR3, the DNA is TGTGCCAGCAGTTCTGACAGATACACTGAAGCTTTCTTT. It specifies CASSSDRYTEAFF.

The chain uses TRBV6-5 and TRBJ2-7; perhaps TRBD1 as D (5 bases). The V end lost 6 bases, the J end lost 5 bases, and 20 bases lay between the germline ends. The CDR3 has 15 residues. Germline assignment: CDR1 MNHEY and CDR2 SVGAGI. DNA of the CDR3: TGTGCCAGCAGGCAATTGAGACAGCCGTTCGACGAGCAGTACTTC. Its protein is CASRQLRQPFDEQYF.

J is TRBJ2-1 and V is TRBV10-2; 7 nucleotides align to TRBD2. Germline loops: CDR1 WSHSY, CDR2 SAAADI. V was pared by 7 bases and J by 10 bases, with 13 bases of the junction left unmatched. The CDR3 covers 14 residues. The CDR3 bases are TGCGCCAGCATAGGTAAGGCTAGCGGTGAGGAGCAGTTCTTC. This sequence encodes CASIGKASGEEQFF.

The CDR3 DNA reads as TGTGCCAGCAGTTCCTTCGGGGTTGAAGCTTTCTTT. Translated: CASSSFGVEAFF. This chain uses TRBV3-1 (or the pseudogene TRBV3-2) with TRBJ1-1; D remains ambiguous. V lost 6 bases to trimming and J lost 7 bases, with 12 bases between them. In germline, CDR1 is LGHDT, CDR2 YNNKEL (reference sequence). The CDR3 extends over 12 amino acids.

V gene TRBV19 combines with J gene TRBJ1-1, with TRBD1 as a possible D gene (6 bases). The CDR3 sequence is 16 residues long. V dropped 3 bases and J dropped 1 base, with 15 bases sitting between them. Germline CDR1 and CDR2: LNHDA and SQIVND (reference sequence). CDR3 amino acids: CASSIGFQGPNTEAFF. The CDR3 DNA is TGTGCCAGTAGTATTGGATTTCAGGGGCCGAACACTGAAGCTTTCTTT. The variable domain in full, completed from reference TRBV19 and TRBJ1-1, reads DGGITQSPKYLFRKEGQNVTLSCEQNLNHDAMYWYRQDPGQGLRLIYYSQIVNDFQKGDIAEGYSVSREKKESFPLTVTSAQKNPTAFYLCASSIGFQGPNTEAFFGQGTRLTVV.

The rearrangement joins TRBV18 to TRBJ2-2; 7 positions agree with TRBD2. This CDR3 is 16 amino acids long. Germline CDR1 and CDR2: KGHSH and LQKENI. V shed 4 bases, J shed 2 bases, and the junction held 7 bases outside the gene matches. The CDR3 coding sequence is TGTGCCAGCTCACTCGGAAGACTAGCAAACACCGGGGAGCTGTTTTTT. This encodes CASSLGRLANTGELFF.

The chain links TRBV5-1 to TRBJ2-1; 8 bases agree with TRBD1. J lost 2 bases, V lost 3 bases, and 4 bases had no gene match. This CDR3 is built from 15 residues. The germline V gene encodes CDR1 SGHRS and CDR2 YFSETQ. Here the CDR3 reads CASSSGTGAYNEQFF. The CDR3 DNA reads as TGCGCCAGCAGCTCCGGGACAGGTGCCTACAATGAGCAGTTCTTC.

This rearrangement joins TRBV24-1 to TRBJ2-1; 8 positions match TRBD1. From germline, CDR1 is KGHDR and CDR2 SFDVKD. CDR3 size: 16 residues. Trimming removed 4 bases from V and 3 bases from J; junction bases left unmatched: 7. The CDR3 reads CATSDSGQDFYNEQFF. CDR3 sequence (DNA): TGTGCCACCAGTGACTCGGGACAGGACTTCTACAATGAGCAGTTCTTC.

The rearrangement joins TRBV12-3 or TRBV12-4 to TRBJ2-1; possible D gene TRBD2, 5 bases. V lost 7 bases to trimming and J lost 10 bases, with 17 bases between them. This CDR3 region has 13 residues. Here the CDR3 reads CASIQPPSGEQFF. In nucleotides, the CDR3 is TGTGCCAGCATTCAACCTCCCTCGGGGGAGCAGTTCTTC.

V gene TRBV6-2 or TRBV6-3 combines with J gene TRBJ2-1, with TRBD2 matching 7 bases. The germline CDR1 and CDR2 sequences are MNHEY and SVGEGT. The length of the CDR3 is 13 residues. V lost 5 bases, J lost 3 bases, and 1 base stayed unmatched. As DNA, the CDR3 is TGTGCCAGCAGTAGGACTAGCTACAATGAGCAGTTCTTC. This encodes CASSRTSYNEQFF.